Below are 13 T cell receptor beta chains sequenced from a single sample in a study of blood T cell repertoires in COVID-19. The repertoire was sequenced with immunoSEQ multiplex PCR; TCRdb's copy has only in-frame clones and lacks some. The sample carries roughly 250,000 clones, approximately 84% recorded once. Material for sequencing was peripheral blood. The source of these receptors is an older person with COVID-19, enrolled during active disease.

The chain employs TRBV5-4 and TRBJ2-7, with a weak D call TRBD2 (6 bases). The CDR3 loop spans 11 amino acids. Trimming took off 5 bases at V and 12 bases at J, with 15 bases between the two ends. CDR1 and CDR2 (germline): SGHNT, YYREEE (reference sequence). The CDR3 bases are TGTGCCAGCAGGAGGGAGGCTGGGTGGTACTTC. This encodes CASRREAGWYF.

The V and J genes are TRBV19 and TRBJ1-4; 7 positions agree with TRBD1. This CDR3 spans 16 amino acids. Germline loops: CDR1 LNHDA, CDR2 SQIVND (reference sequence). Germline trimming cut 5 bases from V and 3 bases from J; bases unmatched to any gene: 9. CDR3 nucleotides: TGTGCCAGTAGTGGGGGACGACAGGGAGCTAATGAAAAACTGTTTTTT. This sequence encodes CASSGGRQGANEKLFF.

The table lists this clone with a few counts. The chain uses TRBV12-3 or TRBV12-4 and TRBJ2-7, with D possibly TRBD2 on 5 matching bases. V lost 3 bases, J lost 3 bases, and 9 bases lay in between. The CDR3 extends over 13 amino acids. The CDR3 region is CASSLRALYEQYF. CDR3 coding DNA: TGTGCCAGCAGTTTGAGGGCGCTCTACGAGCAGTACTTC.

The rearrangement uses TRBV2 and TRBJ1-1; no reliable D call. Germline CDR1 is SNHLY and CDR2 is FYNNEI. The CDR3 covers 16 residues. The V and J ends lost 5 bases and 0 bases respectively, with 16 bases between them. The CDR3 DNA follows: TGTGCCAGCAGTAACAAGCTTTCGGGTATGAACACTGAAGCTTTCTTT. Protein sequence: CASSNKLSGMNTEAFF.

The rearrangement joins TRBV7-9 to TRBJ1-2; D might be TRBD1 (6 bases). Trimming shortened V by 3 bases and J by 7 bases, and 15 bases separated the two germline ends. The CDR3 is 14 amino acids. CDR1 SEHNR and CDR2 FQNEAQ come from the germline V gene (reference sequence). The CDR3 bases are TGTGCCAGCAGCTTCGAAGCAGGGGATGGTGGCTACACCTTC. Translating gives CASSFEAGDGGYTF.

This chain joins TRBV27 and TRBJ2-7; TRBD1 matches 7 bases. Germline CDR1 and CDR2: MNHEY and SMNVEV (reference sequence). Unmatched junction bases numbered 12, after V lost 7 bases and J lost 3 bases. The CDR3 sequence is 15 residues long. CDR3 region: CASTLTGDSYYEQYF. The CDR3 DNA follows: TGTGCCAGCACCCTGACCGGGGACAGTTACTACGAGCAGTACTTC.

The V and J genes are TRBV7-8 and TRBJ2-3; 7 positions match TRBD2. V lost 5 bases and J lost 4; bases outside the gene matches: 9. Germline CDR1 is SGHVS and CDR2 is FQNEAQ. This CDR3 is 15 amino acids long. The CDR3 here is CASSQRAGESDTQYF. DNA for the CDR3: TGTGCCAGCAGCCAGAGGGCGGGGGAATCAGATACGCAGTATTTT.

The CDR3 nucleotides read TGTGCCAGTGATATGGGGGGGGGCGCGGACAATCAGCCCCAGCATTTT. Residues: CASDMGGGADNQPQHF. The rearrangement uses TRBV19 and TRBJ1-5, with D possibly TRBD1 on 6 matching bases. V was trimmed by 8 bases and J by 3 bases, leaving 20 bases between them. The CDR3 is 16 amino acids. Per germline, CDR1 LNHDA and CDR2 SQIVND (reference sequence).

The chain employs TRBV18 and TRBJ2-7; D possibly corresponds to TRBD2 (5 bases). The germline gives CDR1 KGHSH, CDR2 LQKENI. The V gene lost 5 bases and the J gene lost 6 bases, with 14 bases spanning the gap. The CDR3 has 13 residues. CDR3 nucleotide sequence: TGTGCCAGCTCAAACCGGGGATCCAGCGAGCAGTACTTC. Its protein product is CASSNRGSSEQYF.

The table lists this clone with a few counts. V and J are TRBV5-1 and TRBJ1-1; a weak D match, TRBD1 (5 bases). Per germline, CDR1 SGHRS and CDR2 YFSETQ. The CDR3 has 15 amino acids. The V end lost 4 bases, the J end lost 2 bases, and 15 bases lay between the germline ends. The CDR3 is CASSLDNQGNTEAFF. For the CDR3, the DNA is TGCGCCAGCAGCCTGGACAACCAGGGCAACACTGAAGCTTTCTTT.

This chain uses TRBV11-3 with TRBJ2-3; perhaps TRBD2 as D (6 bases). Between the trimmed V and J ends, which lost 1 base and 3 bases, there was a span of 8 bases. Germline V lookup: CDR1 SGHNT, CDR2 YENEEA. The CDR3 extends over 14 amino acids. For the CDR3, the DNA is TGTGCCAGCAGCTTAGCTGCGGGGACAGATACGCAGTATTTT. Amino acid sequence: CASSLAAGTDTQYF. Full variable domain (outside the CDR3, taken from reference TRBV11-3 and TRBJ2-3): EAGVVQSPRYKIIEKKQPVAFWCNPISGHNTLYWYLQNLGQGPELLIRYENEEAVDDSQLPKDRFSAERLKGVDSTLKIQPAELGDSAVYLCASSLAAGTDTQYFGPGTRLTVL.

Details on this clone: Relative to the germline gene, one junction end is altered; a read error may explain this. This chain connects TRBV18 to TRBJ1-5, with unresolved D. Germline CDR1 KGHSH, CDR2 LQKENI. This CDR3 comprises 14 residues. CDR3 sequence reads: CASSQKTETSPVDF. The CDR3 DNA follows: TGTGCCAGCTCACAAAAGACTGAGACTAGCCCTGTGGATTTT. The full variable domain, its missing parts supplied by reference TRBV18 and TRBJ1-5, is NAGVMQNPRHLVRRRGQEARLRCSPMKGHSHVYWYRQLPEEGLKFMVYLQKENIIDESGMPKERFSAEFPKEGPSILRIQQVVRGDSAAYFCASSQKTETSPVDFGDGTRLSIL.

The genes are TRBV27 and TRBJ1-1; 8 bases align to TRBD1. CDR3 length: 15 amino acids. Germline CDR1 is MNHEY and CDR2 is SMNVEV (reference sequence). V was pared by 6 bases and J by 4 bases, with 10 bases of the junction left unmatched. CDR3 DNA sequence: TGTGCCAGCAGGGCAACGGGACAGGCTTTCACTGAAGCTTTCTTT. This encodes CASRATGQAFTEAFF.